This is a list of T cell receptor beta chains from one sample in a study of T cells in Graves' hyperthyroidism and ophthalmopathy. MiXCR, applied by TCRdb to the multiplex PCR reads, yields one record per CDR3 protein. Among 300,000 to 350,000 distinct CDR3 sequences, 18% were seen once, and the ten largest hold 15% to 18%. Sequencing was performed on blood. The receptors derive from a woman in her forties with Graves' ophthalmopathy. Both conserved end residues are part of each CDR3. The D gene is left open where the match is weak. A row's size may be missing; if present it is once, few, many or a size class.

TRBJ2-2 TRBD2 many TRBV19 TGTGCCAGCAAGCGGGAGGCAGGCACCGGGGAGCTGTTTTTT CASKREAGTGELFF
TRBJ2-2 TRBD2 many TRBV12-3/TRBV12-4 TGTGCCAGCAGGCTAGCGGGATTAGCCGGGGAGCTGTTTTTT CASRLAGLAGELFF
TRBJ2-5 TRBD2 many TRBV7-6 TGTGCCAGCAGCTTAAGCGGGAGGCCCCAAGAGACCCAGTACTTC CASSLSGRPQETQYF
TRBJ1-2 TRBD1 many TRBV13 TGTGCCAGCAGCTTATGGGGACAGGACTATGGCTACACCTTC CASSLWGQDYGYTF
TRBJ1-5 - many TRBV6-4 TGTGCCAGCAGTGAGGTTGGAGGGCAGGGTCAGCCCCAGCATTTT CASSEVGGQGQPQHF
TRBJ2-7 - - TRBV3-1 TGTGCCAGCAACACCGGGACGCGCCCTTACGAGCAGTACTTC CASNTGTRPYEQYF
TRBJ2-5 TRBD1 - TRBV29-1 TGCAGCGTTGAAGATCGGGACAGGGGGCGCGAGACCCAGTACTTC CSVEDRDRGRETQYF
TRBJ2-7 TRBD1 many TRBV5-1 TGCGCCAGCAGCCCGGGACAGGGGGCCGCTTCCCTCTACGAGCAGTACTTC CASSPGQGAASLYEQYF
TRBJ2-7 - many TRBV20-1 TGCAGTGCTAGATCGGGAGTGTACGAGCAGTACTTC CSARSGVYEQYF
TRBJ1-5 TRBD1 - TRBV7-9 TGTGCCAGCAGCGCTACAGGGGCGAGGAATCAGCCCCAGCATTTT CASSATGARNQPQHF